Described below is a single T cell receptor beta chain sequence and its context. This sample is part of a study of control samples from healthy donors and cancer patients. Measured with immunoSEQ multiplex PCR; TCRdb has only the in-frame clones, and not every one. The table lists around 170,000 clones, approximately 90% of them singletons. The V and J ends lost 6 bases and 2 bases respectively, with 8 bases between them. CDR3 length: 13 amino acids. CDR1 LNHNV and CDR2 YYDKDF come from the germline V gene (reference sequence). The source material was blood. The TCR originated in a man aged 30-40 years in good health. V is TRBV15 and J is TRBJ1-3; D gene uncertain. CDR3 amino acids: CATRVSPGNTIYF. CDR3 nucleotide sequence: TGTGCCACCAGGGTTTCGCCTGGAAACACCATATATTTT.